This TCR beta chain emerged from a study of T-cell reconstitution after alpha-beta-depleted transplantation in children. This clonotype has a handful of counts. It was with unique molecular identifiers that the TCRbeta library was prepared. TCRdb reprocessed the PCR reads with MiXCR, giving one entry per CDR3 protein. The table includes some 500,000 distinct CDR3 sequences, about 31% detected once. Germline trimming cut 6 bases from V and 2 bases from J; bases unmatched to any gene: 11. CDR3 size: 18 residues. Source: PBMCs from the stem cell graft donor, taken from the stem cell graft. This chain uses TRBV12-3 or TRBV12-4 with TRBJ2-5; 14 bases align to TRBD2. The receptor's source is a human donor who donated a stem cell graft to a child with aplastic anemia. CDR3 residues: CASRRFGGTSGGQETQYF. For the CDR3, the DNA is TGTGCCAGCAGACGATTTGGGGGGACTAGCGGGGGACAAGAGACCCAGTACTTC.